A single sample is the source of the 15 T cell receptor beta chains below, sequenced in a study of blood T cell repertoires in COVID-19. Sequencing used immunoSEQ multiplex PCR; TCRdb keeps in-frame clones, though not all of them. This sample yields approximately 12,000 clones, of which 73% are seen a single time; 30% belongs to the top ten. The sample consisted of peripheral blood. Every receptor here comes from a human donor in a cohort sampled during active COVID-19.

This clone appeared a few times. V gene TRBV4-2 combines with J gene TRBJ2-2; 10 bases agree with TRBD2. The CDR3 runs 16 residues. Looked up from germline, CDR1 is LGHNA and CDR2 is YNFKEQ. Losses at the gene ends were 4 bases for V and 5 bases for J; bases not matched to a gene: 7. The CDR3 DNA sequence: TGTGCCAGCAGCCTCGGACTAGCGGAGCCTACCGGGGAGCTGTTTTTT. It translates to CASSLGLAEPTGELFF.

The gene calls are TRBV28 and TRBJ2-4, with D possibly matching TRBD2 (6 bases). V lost 7 bases, J lost 0 bases, and 10 bases lay in between. CDR1 is MDHEN, CDR2 SYDVKM, per germline. There are 14 residues in the CDR3. Here the CDR3 reads CASTPGVAKNIQYF. The DNA for the CDR3 is TGTGCCAGCACCCCGGGGGTAGCCAAAAACATTCAGTACTTC.

This rearrangement joins TRBV11-2 to TRBJ2-3; 11 bases are a match to TRBD2. Germline loops: CDR1 SGHAT, CDR2 FQNNGV. This CDR3 spans 15 amino acids. With V trimmed by 3 bases and J by 5 bases, 4 bases remained unmatched. The CDR3 sequence: CASSFNSGRGDTQYF. CDR3 nucleotide sequence: TGTGCCAGCAGCTTTAATAGCGGGAGGGGAGATACGCAGTATTTT.

Written as DNA, the CDR3 is TGTGCCAGCAGCCGACAGGGTAGAGGCTACACCTTC. Protein product: CASSRQGRGYTF. The rearrangement links TRBV7-9 to TRBJ1-2, with 7 positions matching TRBD1. Germline V gene data show CDR1 as SEHNR and CDR2 as FQNEAQ (reference sequence). The CDR3 has 12 amino acids. V shed 5 bases, J shed 8 bases, and the junction held 5 bases outside the gene matches.

This clone was found once. DNA for the CDR3: TGTGCCAGCAACCAACGATCGGGGTCCTATAATTCACCCCTCCACTTT. Its protein is CASNQRSGSYNSPLHF. The chain recombines TRBV28 with TRBJ1-6; the D is unclear. Deletions cut 7 bases from V and 1 base from J, with 14 bases between. Germline CDR1 is MDHEN and CDR2 is SYDVKM. The CDR3 sequence is 16 residues long.

Only a few counts were recorded for this clone. The chain carries TRBV7-3 and TRBJ2-7; 7 nucleotides line up with TRBD2. The V gene end was trimmed by 6 bases and the J gene end by 1 base; junction bases not matched to a gene: 6. The CDR3 contains 14 residues. Germline loops: CDR1 SGHTA, CDR2 FQGTGA. The DNA for the CDR3 is TGTGCCAGCAGGGTGGACGGGAGGTCCTACGAGCAGTACTTC. It encodes CASRVDGRSYEQYF.

This clone was found a few times. This chain uses TRBV6-2 or TRBV6-3 with TRBJ1-1; TRBD1 matches at 8 bases. Trimming at V came to 6 bases and at J to 12 bases, leaving 6 bases not matched to a gene. Looked up from germline, CDR1 is MNHEY and CDR2 is SVGEGT. The CDR3 length is 11 residues. CDR3 protein: CASSPRTGTFF. The DNA of the CDR3 is TGTGCCAGCAGCCCCAGGACAGGGACTTTCTTT.

This clone was counted a few times. The rearrangement links TRBV6-5 to TRBJ1-2, with TRBD1 matching over 12 bases. Germline CDR1 is MNHEY and CDR2 is SVGAGI. The CDR3 covers 13 residues. The V gene end was trimmed by 8 bases and the J gene end by 7 bases; junction bases not matched to a gene: 5. The CDR3, as DNA: TGTGCCAGCGCGGGGACAGGGGGCTTTGGCTACACCTTC. Protein sequence: CASAGTGGFGYTF.

The CDR3 region is CASTTQRQPQHF. CDR3 DNA: TGTGCCAGTACTACTCAACGACAGCCCCAGCATTTT. This chain links TRBV19 with TRBJ1-5, with D hard to call. This CDR3 is built from 12 residues. Deletions cut 7 bases from V and 7 bases from J, with 11 bases between. The V gene's germline CDR1 is LNHDA and CDR2 SQIVND (reference sequence). Variable domain in full (rest from reference TRBV19 and TRBJ1-5): DGGITQSPKYLFRKEGQNVTLSCEQNLNHDAMYWYRQDPGQGLRLIYYSQIVNDFQKGDIAEGYSVSREKKESFPLTVTSAQKNPTAFYLCASTTQRQPQHFGDGTRLSIL.

V gene TRBV27 combines with J gene TRBJ2-1; D is undetermined. Looked up from germline, CDR1 is MNHEY and CDR2 is SMNVEV (reference sequence). The V end was cut by 2 bases, the J end by 2 bases, with 10 bases between. The CDR3 contains 15 residues. CDR3 bases: TGTGCCAGCAGTTTAGAGAGGAACCCCTACAATGAGCAGTTCTTC. Residues: CASSLERNPYNEQFF.

This chain connects TRBV28 to TRBJ1-2, with 9 bases aligning to TRBD1. The V gene end was trimmed by 3 bases and the J gene end by 6 bases; junction bases not matched to a gene: 5. The CDR3 is 14 residues long. CDR1 is MDHEN, CDR2 SYDVKM, per germline. In DNA form, the CDR3 reads TGTGCCAGCAGTTTCTTTGGGACAGGGAATGGCTACACCTTC. This encodes CASSFFGTGNGYTF.

The chain couples TRBV7-9 to TRBJ1-1, with a tentative D call TRBD1 (5 bases). CDR1 SEHNR and CDR2 FQNEAQ come from the germline V gene (reference sequence). V dropped 0 bases and J dropped 4 bases, with 9 bases sitting between them. This CDR3 contains 14 residues. CDR3 amino acids: CASSLAMQGTEAFF. CDR3 coding DNA: TGTGCCAGCAGCTTAGCGATGCAGGGCACTGAAGCTTTCTTT.

This clone occurred a few times. The chain links TRBV5-1 to TRBJ2-7; tentatively, D is TRBD1 (6 bases). V was trimmed by 4 bases and J by 0 bases, leaving 14 bases between them. The CDR3 totals 15 residues. CDR1 is SGHRS, CDR2 YFSETQ, per germline. CDR3 coding DNA: TGCGCCAGCAGCCCGACACCACAGGGCTCCTACGAGCAGTACTTC. This codes for CASSPTPQGSYEQYF.

This sequence joins TRBV18 and TRBJ2-7, with D tentatively TRBD2 (6 bases). The ends were cut back, 2 bases at V and 1 base at J, with 15 bases in the middle. CDR1 and CDR2 from the germline V gene are KGHSH and LQKENI. The CDR3 sequence is 16 residues long. CDR3: CASSPSAPGASYEQYF. CDR3 nucleotides: TGTGCCAGCTCACCAAGTGCACCGGGAGCATCCTACGAGCAGTACTTC.

This sequence joins TRBV24-1 and TRBJ2-2; possible D gene TRBD1, 7 bases. Looked up from germline, CDR1 is KGHDR and CDR2 is SFDVKD. Between the trimmed V and J ends, which lost 4 bases and 5 bases, there was a span of 19 bases. The CDR3 has 17 residues. The CDR3 reads CATSDARGARRTGELFF. The CDR3 region has the DNA TGTGCCACCAGTGACGCCAGGGGGGCCAGACGAACCGGGGAGCTGTTTTTT.